This T cell receptor (beta chain) was identified during a study of shared clonotypes between healthy human individuals. The table came from immunoSEQ multiplex PCR; TCRdb's copy has only in-frame clones and leaves some out. The data hold about 2.5 million clones, with less than 95% observed a single time. CDR3 length: 14 residues. V dropped 6 bases and J dropped 4; count of bases not matched to a gene: 7. Germline CDR1 SNHLY, CDR2 FYNNEI. Material: naive CD4+ T cells from PBMCs. Subset specified: CD45RA+ positively selected. This TCR derives from a man between 18 and 35 years old in good health. Some clones in this sample may be carry-over from other donors' samples. The chain uses TRBV2 and TRBJ1-2; 8 nucleotides agree with TRBD1. The DNA for the CDR3 is TGTGCCAGCAGGAAGGGACAGGCCGGCTATGGCTACACCTTC. Translating gives CASRKGQAGYGYTF. The variable domain in full, with the rest retrieved from reference TRBV2 and TRBJ1-2, is EPEVTQTPSHQVTQMGQEVILRCVPISNHLYFYWYRQILGQKVEFLVSFYNNEISEKSEIFDDQFSVERPDGSNFTLKIRSTKLEDSAMYFCASRKGQAGYGYTFGSGTRLTVV.